The next 14 T cell receptor beta chains were all read from a single sample in a study of T-cell reconstitution after alpha-beta-depleted transplantation in children. Preparation of the TCRbeta library involved a method that used unique molecular identifiers. TCRdb reprocessed the PCR reads with MiXCR, giving one entry per CDR3 protein. Altogether a few hundred thousand distinct CDR3 sequences are present, roughly 9.5% being singletons, with the ten largest covering about a tenth. The sample in question was PBMCs from the stem cell graft donor, obtained from the stem cell graft. The source of these receptors is a human donor who donated a stem cell graft to a child with SCID.

This clonotype has a count of ten or more. The V and J genes are TRBV11-2 and TRBJ2-7; D unresolved. Germline loops: CDR1 SGHAT, CDR2 FQNNGV. Trimming cost V 1 base and J 2 bases, with 9 bases left between them. The CDR3 loop spans 14 amino acids. The chain's CDR3 is CASSLAVPPYEQYF. The CDR3 coding sequence is TGTGCCAGCAGCTTAGCCGTACCCCCCTACGAGCAGTACTTC. Variable domain in full (rest from reference TRBV11-2 and TRBJ2-7): EAGVAQSPRYKIIEKRQSVAFWCNPISGHATLYWYQQILGQGPKLLIQFQNNGVVDDSQLPKDRFSAERLKGVDSTLKIQPAKLEDSAVYLCASSLAVPPYEQYFGPGTRLTVT.

This clonotype was detected many times. This chain uses TRBV29-1 with TRBJ2-4; the match to TRBD1 covers 9 bases. Germline trimming cut 5 bases from V and 8 bases from J; bases unmatched to any gene: 7. The germline gives CDR1 SQVTM, CDR2 ANQGSEA. This CDR3 has 13 amino acids. This CDR3 is CSVRPGQGYIQYF. The CDR3 nucleotides are TGCAGCGTTCGACCGGGACAGGGATACATTCAGTACTTC. Full variable domain (missing parts from reference TRBV29-1 and TRBJ2-4): SAVISQKPSRDICQRGTSLTIQCQVDSQVTMMFWYRQQPGQSLTLIATANQGSEATYESGFVIDKFPISRPNLTFSTLTVSNMSPEDSSIYLCSVRPGQGYIQYFGAGTRLSVL.

This rearrangement joins TRBV11-2 to TRBJ2-3; D gene uncertain. The germline CDR1 and CDR2 sequences are SGHAT and FQNNGV. The CDR3 runs to 13 residues. Trimming removed 0 bases from V and 7 bases from J, with 8 bases in between. CDR3 bases: TGTGCCAGCAGCTTAGAGGCGGCGAATACGCAGTATTTT. It is translated as CASSLEAANTQYF.

This clonotype has a handful of counts. The chain couples TRBV5-1 to TRBJ1-1, with D tentatively TRBD1 (5 bases). CDR1 and CDR2 (germline): SGHRS, YFSETQ. There are 14 residues in the CDR3. The V and J ends lost 7 bases and 3 bases respectively, with 16 bases between them. The DNA of the CDR3 is TGCGCCAGCTGGATGGCGGGACGAGACACTGAAGCTTTCTTT. Translated, it gives CASWMAGRDTEAFF.

This clonotype was seen ten or more times. The chain combines TRBV20-1 with TRBJ2-3; maybe TRBD2 (7 bases). The length of the CDR3 is 15 residues. The germline V and J ends were trimmed by 3 bases and 2 bases, with 15 bases remaining between them. Germline loops: CDR1 DFQATT, CDR2 SNEGSKA (reference sequence). This chain's CDR3 is CSASHPGGHTDTQYF. The CDR3 DNA reads as TGCAGTGCTAGCCACCCGGGGGGCCACACAGATACGCAGTATTTT.

The chain joins TRBV27 to TRBJ1-1, with a possible D match to TRBD1 (5 bases). Germline V gives CDR1 MNHEY, CDR2 SMNVEV (reference sequence). The CDR3 runs 15 residues. Trimming took 6 bases from V and 2 from J, leaving 16 bases between them. CDR3 loop: CASSLVGDLNTEAFF. CDR3 DNA: TGTGCCAGCAGCCTGGTGGGGGACCTAAACACTGAAGCTTTCTTT.

This clonotype was found a few times. The rearrangement links TRBV5-1 to TRBJ2-1, with D perhaps TRBD2 (5 bases). In germline, CDR1 is SGHRS, CDR2 YFSETQ. V dropped 2 bases and J dropped 9 bases, with 9 bases sitting between them. The CDR3 runs to 12 residues. CDR3: CASSLGGPEQFF. DNA of the CDR3: TGCGCCAGCAGCTTAGGAGGCCCTGAGCAGTTCTTC.

J is TRBJ1-2 and V is TRBV12-5; 10 bases align to TRBD1. CDR3 length: 12 amino acids. Trimming cost V 6 bases and J 8 bases; bases outside gene matches: 3. CDR1 is LGHNT and CDR2 is FRNRAP in the germline V gene. DNA for the CDR3: TGTGCTAGTGGGACAGGGGGCCAGGGCTACACCTTC. Translating gives CASGTGGQGYTF. The variable domain in full, completed from reference TRBV12-5 and TRBJ1-2, reads DARVTQTPRHKVTEMGQEVTMRCQPILGHNTVFWYRQTMMQGLELLAYFRNRAPLDDSGMPKDRFSAEMPDATLATLKIQPSEPRDSAVYFCASGTGGQGYTFGSGTRLTVV.

This chain connects TRBV2 to TRBJ2-5, with 7 bases matching TRBD2. From germline, CDR1 is SNHLY and CDR2 FYNNEI. The CDR3 is 12 residues long. The V and J ends lost 11 bases and 1 base, in that order; junction bases with no gene match: 4. CDR3 sequence: CARGTTQETQYF. The CDR3 coding sequence is TGTGCCCGTGGGACTACCCAAGAGACCCAGTACTTC.

A few counts support this clonotype. This CDR3 reads CASSLGPENHQPQHF. CDR3 sequence (DNA): TGCGCCAGCAGCTTGGGTCCGGAAAACCATCAGCCCCAGCATTTT. The V call is TRBV5-1, the J call TRBJ1-5; no reliable D call. The V gene lost 0 bases and the J gene lost 5 bases, with 12 bases spanning the gap. This CDR3 is 15 amino acids long. Germline loops: CDR1 SGHRS, CDR2 YFSETQ.

The V call is TRBV4-1, the J call TRBJ1-4, with unresolved D. The CDR3 runs 16 residues. V shed 0 bases and J shed 0 bases, with 8 bases lying between them. CDR1 is MGHRA and CDR2 is YSYEKL in the germline V gene. This CDR3 is CASSQESAPTNEKLFF. The DNA of the CDR3 is TGCGCCAGCAGCCAAGAATCAGCACCAACTAATGAAAAACTGTTTTTT.

This clonotype appeared a few times. The rearrangement uses TRBV5-1 and TRBJ2-1, with 7 positions matching TRBD2. The CDR3 runs 16 residues. Germline assignment: CDR1 SGHRS and CDR2 YFSETQ. The trim removed 4 bases at V and 0 bases at J, leaving 7 bases unmatched. The CDR3 nucleotides read TGCGCCAGCAGCCCCAGGGAGGGAAGCTCCTACAATGAGCAGTTCTTC. This sequence encodes CASSPREGSSYNEQFF.

The chain combines TRBV4-2 with TRBJ2-1; weak D call: TRBD2 (7 bases). V lost 3 bases to trimming and J lost 5 bases, with 11 bases between them. Germline lookup yields CDR1 LGHNA and CDR2 YNFKEQ. The CDR3 loop spans 14 amino acids. CDR3 sequence (DNA): TGTGCCAGCAGCCACGGGGGGCCGGACAATGAGCAGTTCTTC. It yields the protein CASSHGGPDNEQFF.

The chain recombines TRBV10-3 with TRBJ2-3, with 8 bases aligning to TRBD2. From germline, CDR1 is ENHRY and CDR2 SYGVKD. The CDR3 contains 15 residues. V lost 6 bases, J lost 2 bases, and 7 bases stayed unmatched. Written as DNA, the CDR3 is TGTGCCATCAGCCCCGGGGGGGGGTACACAGATACGCAGTATTTT. Translation gives CAISPGGGYTDTQYF.